Sequencing of this T cell receptor (beta chain) was carried out in a study of CD8 T cells in Susac syndrome. The CDR3 is made up of 13 amino acids. Between the trimmed V and J ends, which lost 6 bases and 6 bases, there was a span of 16 bases. The germline gives CDR1 DFQATT, CDR2 SNEGSKA (reference sequence). When the RNA was reverse transcribed, random hexamers were used with an input of roughly 0.45 to 1 ug. From the immunoSEQ multiplex PCR reads, TCRdb called clonotypes with MiXCR, one entry per CDR3 protein. Among about 300,000 distinct CDR3 sequences listed, 65% to 90% were seen once. In regard to this clonotype: Its antigen is as yet unknown.

Whole-study findings and limits: Acknowledgment was made by the study that its TCR sequencing and HLA analysis involved a relatively small number of individuals.

V gene TRBV20-1 combines with J gene TRBJ2-3; D not resolved. Sequencing used CD8+ T cells from PBMCs. This TCR came from a human donor with multiple sclerosis. The CDR3 nucleotides are TGCAGTGCGAACGGTATAAGGTCTGATACGCAGTATTTT. This encodes CSANGIRSDTQYF.